One T cell receptor (beta chain) is described in this entry. The data stem from a study of blood T cell repertoires in COVID-19. About the research overall: COVID-19 samples collected from the United States, Italy and Spain covered acute and convalescent phases. T cells, B-cell-depleted T cells, or PBMCs supplied cDNA or gDNA.

Germline-derived CDR1 and CDR2 are MDHEN and SYDVKM. The V and J ends lost 5 bases and 7 bases respectively, with 14 bases between them. The CDR3 is 14 amino acids. Libraries were prepared by immunoSEQ multiplex PCR; TCRdb keeps only in-frame clonotypes and omits some of them. The sample contains roughly 99,000 clones, roughly 80% of which appear only once. The rearrangement uses TRBV28 and TRBJ2-2; D is possibly TRBD2 (7 bases). The specimen was peripheral blood. The receptor's source is a woman aged 80 or over with acute or convalescent COVID-19. The CDR3 loop reads CASSVGGRSGELFF. The CDR3 nucleotides are TGTGCCAGCAGTGTGGGGGGGCGGAGCGGGGAGCTGTTTTTT.